This T cell receptor (beta chain) was identified during a study of T cell responses to AZD1222 COVID-19 vaccine. Study-level results: Spike as a whole was targeted by vaccine-associated CD4 TCRs, dominant at 160-218 and 743-854. With two AZD1222 doses given, Spike-specific TCR breadth and depth both rose.

The assay was immunoSEQ multiplex PCR, and TCRdb's table has in-frame clones only and misses some. The table shows fewer than 200,000 clones, with around 90% occurring only once. Note on this clone: What it recognizes is unknown.

Germline CDR1 LGHDT, CDR2 YNNKEL (reference sequence). There are 15 residues in the CDR3. The V gene lost 4 bases and the J gene lost 0 bases, with 12 bases spanning the gap. The chain recombines TRBV3-1 (or the pseudogene TRBV3-2) with TRBJ1-1; D is unclear. Sequencing used peripheral blood, obtained 28 days after the second AZD1222 dose. This receptor was identified in an adult who received the AZD1222 COVID-19 vaccine. CDR3 region: CASSPRDIMNTEAFF. CDR3 in DNA: TGTGCCAGCAGCCCCCGAGACATAATGAACACTGAAGCTTTCTTT.